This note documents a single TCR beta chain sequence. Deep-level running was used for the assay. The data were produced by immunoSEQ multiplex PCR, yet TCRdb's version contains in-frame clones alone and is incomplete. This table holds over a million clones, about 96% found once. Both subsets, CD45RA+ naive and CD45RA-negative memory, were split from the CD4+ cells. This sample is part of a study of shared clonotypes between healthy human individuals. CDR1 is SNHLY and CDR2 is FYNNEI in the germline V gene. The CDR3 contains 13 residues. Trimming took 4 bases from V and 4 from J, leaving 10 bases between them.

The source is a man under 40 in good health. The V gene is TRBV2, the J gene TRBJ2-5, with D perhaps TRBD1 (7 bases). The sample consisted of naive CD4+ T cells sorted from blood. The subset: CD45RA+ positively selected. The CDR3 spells CASSGQGGETQYF. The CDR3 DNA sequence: TGTGCCAGCAGTGGACAGGGAGGAGAGACCCAGTACTTC.